Following are 3 T cell receptor beta chains from one sample sequenced in a study of Graves' ophthalmopathy and Graves' hyperthyroidism. Amplified material comprised TCR beta CDR3 regions derived from RNA transcripts. Scientists carried out first-round RT-PCR using HTBI primers and then a second-round multiplex PCR. TCRdb used MiXCR to reprocess the multiplex PCR reads, holding one entry per CDR3 protein. The profile shows around 1,200,000 distinct CDR3 sequences, about two fifths of them singletons. The specimen was peripheral blood or thyroid tissue (not recorded which). All receptors derive from an adult man with Graves' hyperthyroidism.

This clonotype was seen ten or more times. The V and J genes are TRBV6-6 and TRBJ2-7; TRBD2 matches 8 bases. Trimming cost V 0 bases and J 6 bases; bases outside gene matches: 7. Germline V gene data show CDR1 as MNHNY and CDR2 as SVGAGI (reference sequence). This CDR3 is built from 15 residues. In DNA form, the CDR3 reads TGTGCCAGCAGTTACTCCACGGGGGGGCTGCCCGAGCAGTACTTC. Translation: CASSYSTGGLPEQYF.

The rearrangement links TRBV10-2 to TRBJ1-4, with TRBD1 identical over 8 bases. The CDR3 has 13 amino acids. From germline, CDR1 is WSHSY and CDR2 SAAADI. Trimming cost V 8 bases and J 8 bases; bases outside gene matches: 7. CDR3 protein: CASRSTGDEKLFF. CDR3 in DNA: TGCGCCAGCCGATCGACAGGGGACGAAAAACTGTTTTTT.

Ten or more counts support this clonotype. This chain joins TRBV6-1 and TRBJ1-6, with 7 bases identical to TRBD1. The J segment lost 10 bases and the V segment lost 1 base, leaving 10 bases of the junction unmatched. In germline, CDR1 is MNHNS, CDR2 SASEGT. The CDR3 extends over 16 amino acids. The CDR3 DNA reads as TGTGCCAGCAGTGAAGTTGCAGGGGGTTATCGGTCACCCCTCCACTTT. Protein sequence: CASSEVAGGYRSPLHF.